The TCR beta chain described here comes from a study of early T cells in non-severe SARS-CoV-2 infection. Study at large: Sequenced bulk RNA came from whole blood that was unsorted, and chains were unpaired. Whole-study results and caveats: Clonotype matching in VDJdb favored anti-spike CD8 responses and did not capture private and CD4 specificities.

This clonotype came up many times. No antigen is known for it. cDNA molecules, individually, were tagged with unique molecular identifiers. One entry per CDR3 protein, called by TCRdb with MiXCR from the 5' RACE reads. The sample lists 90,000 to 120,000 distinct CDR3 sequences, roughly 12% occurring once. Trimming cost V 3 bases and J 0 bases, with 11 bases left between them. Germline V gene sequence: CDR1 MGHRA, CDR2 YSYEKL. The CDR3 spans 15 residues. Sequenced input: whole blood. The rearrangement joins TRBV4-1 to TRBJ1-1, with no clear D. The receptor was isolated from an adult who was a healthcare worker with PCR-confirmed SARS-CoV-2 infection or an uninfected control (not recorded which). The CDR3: CASSHRAALNTEAFF. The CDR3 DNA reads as TGCGCCAGCAGCCATAGGGCAGCCCTGAACACTGAAGCTTTCTTT.